This T cell receptor (beta chain) was sequenced for a study of siplizumab effects on memory and regulatory T cells. Study results and limitations: Naive T cells seemed more diverse than memory cells; they also seemed major alloresponse contributors. Proliferating siplizumab-culture Treg suppressive function went unconfirmed. With siplizumab, Treg-derived clones averaged about 69% of mappable alloreactive CD4+ clones, versus approximately 27% in controls.

TCRdb keeps only in-frame clones here, not all; method: immunoSEQ multiplex PCR. The table has more than 85,000 clones, about 92% seen once. As to this clone: Its antigen remains unknown.

Germline-derived CDR1 and CDR2 are MNHEY and SMNVEV (reference sequence). CDR3 length: 14 residues. V lost 5 bases and J 3 bases, leaving 14 bases between the germline ends. The sequence came from a human donor in good health. V is TRBV27 and J is TRBJ2-7; D is perhaps TRBD1 (6 bases). Sequenced material: CD4+ T cells sorted from blood. The CDR3: CASSKRTVDYEQYF. The CDR3 bases are TGTGCCAGCAGTAAACGGACAGTCGACTACGAGCAGTACTTC.